The 15 T cell receptor beta chains listed next were all sequenced from one sample in a study of shared clonotypes between healthy human individuals. Some clones are missing from TCRdb's copy, which holds only in-frame ones; the method was immunoSEQ multiplex PCR. This sample carries around 2.1 million clones, 90% to 97% of them seen once, and the ten largest clones take roughly 0.13%. Sequencing input: naive CD4+ T cells sorted from blood. Subset given: CD45RA+ positively selected. The receptors come from a man younger than 35 in good health.

The rearrangement joins TRBV6-6 to TRBJ2-5; TRBD2 matches at 8 bases. Trimming took 9 bases from V and 1 from J; bases not matched to a gene: 10. The CDR3 covers 15 residues. In germline, CDR1 is MNHNY, CDR2 SVGAGI (reference sequence). As DNA, the CDR3 is TGTGCCAGTAAACCGGGACTAGTACCCCAAGAGACCCAGTACTTC. Encoded protein: CASKPGLVPQETQYF.

V and J are TRBV18 and TRBJ2-5, with D possibly matching TRBD1 (6 bases). The CDR3 covers 16 residues. V was shortened by 3 bases and J by 1 base, with 15 bases between the two germline ends. CDR1 KGHSH and CDR2 LQKENI come from the germline V gene. The CDR3 sequence is CASSPNSWTAQETQYF. As DNA, the CDR3 is TGTGCCAGCTCACCGAACAGTTGGACAGCCCAAGAGACCCAGTACTTC. The variable domain in full, with the rest retrieved from reference TRBV18 and TRBJ2-5, is NAGVMQNPRHLVRRRGQEARLRCSPMKGHSHVYWYRQLPEEGLKFMVYLQKENIIDESGMPKERFSAEFPKEGPSILRIQQVVRGDSAAYFCASSPNSWTAQETQYFGPGTRLLVL.

The chain couples TRBV30 to TRBJ2-2; no clear D. The germline CDR1 and CDR2 sequences are GTSNPN and SVGIG (reference sequence). Deletions cut 0 bases from V and 1 base from J, with 6 bases between. The CDR3 loop spans 14 amino acids. In nucleotides, the CDR3 is TGTGCCTGGAGTGTAAAACAGAACACCGGGGAGCTGTTTTTT. It yields the protein CAWSVKQNTGELFF.

This chain uses TRBV6-1 with TRBJ1-4; D is unclear. Per germline, CDR1 MNHNS and CDR2 SASEGT. This CDR3 comprises 15 residues. Between the trimmed V and J ends, which lost 6 bases and 0 bases, there was a span of 11 bases. The CDR3 sequence: CASRNPGATNEKLFF. The CDR3 DNA reads TGTGCCAGCAGAAATCCGGGTGCAACTAATGAAAAACTGTTTTTT.

The chain recombines TRBV7-2 with TRBJ1-6; 10 bases are a match to TRBD1. This CDR3 contains 16 residues. From germline, CDR1 is SGHTA and CDR2 FQGNSA. Trimming at V came to 1 base and at J to 11 bases, leaving 8 bases not matched to a gene. The DNA for the CDR3 is TGTGCCAGCAGCTTAGATTCCGGGACAGGGGTACCACCCCTCCACTTT. Protein: CASSLDSGTGVPPLHF.

This CDR3 is CASSSQVTNSPLHF. The CDR3 bases are TGTGCCAGCAGCAGCCAGGTTACTAATTCACCCCTCCACTTT. The V call is TRBV11-2, the J call TRBJ1-6; no reliable D call. The CDR3 loop spans 14 amino acids. Per germline, CDR1 SGHAT and CDR2 FQNNGV. V lost 5 bases to trimming and J lost 6 bases, with 11 bases between them.

The genes are TRBV19 and TRBJ1-3; D call uncertain. Germline V gene sequence: CDR1 LNHDA, CDR2 SQIVND (reference sequence). The CDR3 spans 10 residues. Trimming removed 9 bases at V and 8 bases at J, with 8 bases between. The CDR3 reads CASPHHTIYF. The CDR3 nucleotides read TGTGCCAGCCCGCACCACACCATATATTTT.

J is TRBJ1-5 and V is TRBV28; 9 bases are a match to TRBD1. The length of the CDR3 is 15 residues. The V segment lost 6 bases and the J segment 9 bases; nucleotides outside the gene matches: 12. CDR1 is MDHEN and CDR2 is SYDVKM in the germline V gene. CDR3 protein: CASRGRDRVVMPQHF. The DNA of the CDR3 is TGTGCCAGCAGGGGCCGGGACAGGGTGGTGATGCCCCAGCATTTT.

In the case of this clone: Within the sample, other DNA sequences also encode this same CDR3. The chain couples TRBV19 to TRBJ1-5, with unresolved D. In germline, CDR1 is LNHDA, CDR2 SQIVND (reference sequence). Deletions cut 1 base from V and 2 bases from J, with 6 bases between. The CDR3 loop spans 14 amino acids. CDR3 nucleotide sequence: TGTGCCAGTAGTATAGTTCAGGGCAATCAGCCCCAGCATTTT. Protein: CASSIVQGNQPQHF.

The V gene is TRBV5-1, the J gene TRBJ1-3, with D tentatively TRBD1 (6 bases). Germline CDR1 and CDR2: SGHRS and YFSETQ. Deletions cut 0 bases from V and 4 bases from J, with 14 bases between. This CDR3 has 16 amino acids. CDR3 protein: CASSLEQGGRGNTIYF. The CDR3 DNA is TGCGCCAGCAGCTTGGAACAGGGAGGAAGAGGAAACACCATATATTTT.

Notes on this clone: Other DNA variants within this sample encode the same CDR3. The rearrangement links TRBV5-6 to TRBJ2-7, with D unresolved. Per the germline V gene, CDR1 is SGHDT and CDR2 is YYEEEE. The V gene lost 0 bases and the J gene lost 4 bases, with 5 bases spanning the gap. This CDR3 has 12 residues. The CDR3 loop is CASSLGEYEQYF. CDR3 bases: TGTGCCAGCAGCTTGGGCGAATACGAGCAGTACTTC.

This chain connects TRBV19 to TRBJ1-2, with no clear D. The germline V gene has CDR1 LNHDA and CDR2 SQIVND (reference sequence). The CDR3 has 13 residues. V lost 5 bases and J lost 7, with 14 bases in between. CDR3 region: CASSAALPTGYTF. The CDR3 DNA is TGTGCCAGTAGTGCGGCCCTTCCCACTGGCTACACCTTC.

The rearrangement uses TRBV11-1 and TRBJ1-1; TRBD1 matches 8 bases. The CDR3 is 13 amino acids. After removal of 5 bases from V and 5 bases from J, the junction contained 4 bases not matched to a gene. The germline V gene has CDR1 SGHAT and CDR2 FQDESV (reference sequence). DNA for the CDR3: TGTGCCAGCAGCGTCGACAGGGGTACTGAAGCTTTCTTT. This translates into CASSVDRGTEAFF.

The chain uses TRBV6-5 and TRBJ1-3, with TRBD1 matching over 7 bases. CDR1 and CDR2 (germline): MNHEY, SVGAGI. The J segment lost 7 bases and the V segment lost 3 bases, leaving 6 bases of the junction unmatched. This CDR3 is 14 amino acids long. CDR3 amino acids: CASSYDRDGNTIYF. Written as DNA, the CDR3 is TGTGCCAGCAGTTATGACAGGGACGGGAACACCATATATTTT.

This chain uses TRBV19 with TRBJ1-4; D might be TRBD1 (6 bases). This CDR3 region has 13 residues. Trimming removed 5 bases from V and 6 bases from J, with 10 bases in between. CDR1 is LNHDA, CDR2 SQIVND, per germline (reference sequence). The CDR3 is CASSVRGDEKLFF. In DNA form, the CDR3 reads TGTGCCAGTAGTGTCAGGGGAGATGAAAAACTGTTTTTT.